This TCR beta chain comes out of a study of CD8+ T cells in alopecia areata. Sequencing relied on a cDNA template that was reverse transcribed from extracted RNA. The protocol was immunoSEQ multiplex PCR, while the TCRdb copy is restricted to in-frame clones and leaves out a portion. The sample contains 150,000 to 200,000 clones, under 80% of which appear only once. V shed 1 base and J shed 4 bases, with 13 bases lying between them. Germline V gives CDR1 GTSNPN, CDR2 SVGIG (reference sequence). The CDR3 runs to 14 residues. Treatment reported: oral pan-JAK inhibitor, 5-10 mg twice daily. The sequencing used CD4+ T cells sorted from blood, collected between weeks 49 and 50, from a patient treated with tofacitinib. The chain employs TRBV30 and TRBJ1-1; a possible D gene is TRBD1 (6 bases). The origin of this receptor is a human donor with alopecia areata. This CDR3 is CAWSGGAGGTEAFF. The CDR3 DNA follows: TGTGCCTGGAGTGGGGGGGCCGGCGGCACTGAAGCTTTCTTT.